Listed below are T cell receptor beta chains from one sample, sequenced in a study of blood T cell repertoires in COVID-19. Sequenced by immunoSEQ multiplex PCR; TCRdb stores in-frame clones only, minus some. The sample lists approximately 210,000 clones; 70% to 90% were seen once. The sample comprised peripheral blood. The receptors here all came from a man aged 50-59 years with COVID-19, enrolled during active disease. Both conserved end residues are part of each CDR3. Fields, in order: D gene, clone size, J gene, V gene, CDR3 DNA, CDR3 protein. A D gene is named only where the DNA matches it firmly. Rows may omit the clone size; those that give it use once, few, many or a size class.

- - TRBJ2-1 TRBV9 TGTGCCAGCAGCGTAGCGGGACATGAATACAATGAGCAGTTCTTC CASSVAGHEYNEQFF
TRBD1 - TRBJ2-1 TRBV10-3 TGTGCCATCAGTGGGGACAGGGAGGGTGAGCAGTTCTTC CAISGDREGEQFF
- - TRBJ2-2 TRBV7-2 TGTGCCAGCAGCTTAGCGCTAACGAACACCGGGGAGCTGTTTTTT CASSLALTNTGELFF
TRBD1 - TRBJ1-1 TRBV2 TGTGCCAGCACTATGGACAGGGGTAGTACTGAAGCTTTCTTT CASTMDRGSTEAFF
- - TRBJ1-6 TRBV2 TGTGCCAGCAGGGGGCTTGAGGCCCTCCACTTT CASRGLEALHF
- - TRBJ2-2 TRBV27 TGTGCCAGCAGTTTTTCGGTCACTCCGGTGACCGGGGAGCTGTTTTTT CASSFSVTPVTGELFF
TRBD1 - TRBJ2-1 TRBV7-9 TGTGCCAGCACCCCGAGGGGGCTTAGCTCCTACAATGAGCAGTTCTTC CASTPRGLSSYNEQFF
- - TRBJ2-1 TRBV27 TGTGCCAGCAGTTTAGAACAGGGCCAGTACAATGAGCAGTTCTTC CASSLEQGQYNEQFF
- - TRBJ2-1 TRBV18 TGTGCCAGCTCACCGGGGCTGGAAAATGAGCAGTTCTTC CASSPGLENEQFF
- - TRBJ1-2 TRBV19 TGTGCCAGTAGTATAGAAGAGGGAGATGGCTACACCTTC CASSIEEGDGYTF
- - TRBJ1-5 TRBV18 TGTGCCAGCTCAGCCGGGAACAATCAGCCCCAGCATTTT CASSAGNNQPQHF
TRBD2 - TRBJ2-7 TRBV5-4 TGTGCCAGCAGTCCCTCTAGCGGGAACTCCTACGAGCAGTACTTC CASSPSSGNSYEQYF
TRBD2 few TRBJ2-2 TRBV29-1 TGCAGCGTTGCAGGGGAGCTAGCGGGAATTAACGCGAACACCGGGGAGCTGTTTTTT CSVAGELAGINANTGELFF
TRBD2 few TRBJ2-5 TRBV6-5 TGTGCCAGCAGTTCCCGACTAGCGGGGGGGCTGAAGACCCAGTACTTC CASSSRLAGGLKTQYF
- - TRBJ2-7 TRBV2 TGTGCCAGCACCCAAGTCGGAGGATACGAGCAGTACTTC CASTQVGGYEQYF
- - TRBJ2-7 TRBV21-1 TGTGCCAGACAAGCAGGGTCCTACGAGCAGTACTTC CARQAGSYEQYF
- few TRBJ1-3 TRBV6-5 TGTGCCAGCAGTTACTCCGGGGGAACCTCTGGAAACACCATATATTTT CASSYSGGTSGNTIYF
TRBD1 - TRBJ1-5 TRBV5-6 TGTGCCAGCAGCTTGGGTTGGACAGGCGATCAGCCCCAGCATTTT CASSLGWTGDQPQHF
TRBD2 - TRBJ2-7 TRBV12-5 TGTGCTAGTGGTTTGGTGATAGCGGGAGGGATCGGGTACGAGCAGTACTTC CASGLVIAGGIGYEQYF
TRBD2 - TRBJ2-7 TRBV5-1 TGCGCCAGCAGCTTGGGCAAGGGTCTAGCGGACTCCTACGAGCAGTACTTC CASSLGKGLADSYEQYF
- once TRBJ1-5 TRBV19 TGTGCCAGTAGTATAGTCCGCCAGATTAGCAATCAGCCCCAGCATTTT CASSIVRQISNQPQHF
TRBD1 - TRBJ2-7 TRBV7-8 TGTGCCAGCAGCAGGGACAGCTCCTACGAGCAGTACTTC CASSRDSSYEQYF
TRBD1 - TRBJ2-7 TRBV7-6 TGTGCCAGCAGCCGGGACAGATACGAGCAGTACTTC CASSRDRYEQYF
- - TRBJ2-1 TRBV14 TGTGCCAGCAGCCAAGTACTAGGCAATGAGCAGTTCTTC CASSQVLGNEQFF
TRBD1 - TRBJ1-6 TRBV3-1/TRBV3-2 TGTGCCAGCAGCCAAGTGGGACAGGGCTTTTCACCCCTCCACTTT CASSQVGQGFSPLHF